This TCR beta chain derives from a study of cytomegalovirus exposure and HLA in healthy donors. For the study at large: There were under 130 million unique TCR beta sequences, drawn from about 179 million T cells, in an earlier analysis. Overall study findings and caveats: Later work found that TCR association rates differed between HLA loci; DRB1 had the most and HLA-C the fewest.

Germline-derived CDR1 and CDR2 are SQVTM and ANQGSEA. V was clipped by 6 bases and J by 6 bases; unmatched bases: 7. There are 14 residues in the CDR3. As to this clone: The antigen is undetermined.

The PCR employed 60 Vbeta primers together with 13 Jbeta primers. Here immunoSEQ multiplex PCR was the method, and the copy in TCRdb shows in-frame clones only, minus some. This repertoire shows 150,000 to 180,000 clones, over 70% found once; its top ten account for roughly 13%. The sequence derives from a man aged 25 to 40 in good health and CMV-seropositive. This chain connects TRBV29-1 to TRBJ1-6; 8 bases are shared with TRBD1. The sequencing input was PBMCs. The CDR3 DNA is TGCAGCGTGGCAGGACAGGGCTCTAATTCACCCCTCCACTTT. This gives the protein CSVAGQGSNSPLHF.